These T cell receptor beta chains were read from a single sample in a study of OX40 agonist ivuxolimab in advanced cancers. Assay: immunoSEQ multiplex PCR; the TCRdb copy retains only in-frame clones and omits some. The sample holds fewer than 55,000 clones, 85% to 90% seen once. The sample was CD4+ or CD8+ T cells sorted from blood, taken in a trial of the OX40 agonist ivuxolimab. The receptors stem from an adult with an advanced solid tumor such as melanoma, head and neck, liver or kidney cancer. Each CDR3 is given with its conserved first and last residue. The order of the fields is J gene, V gene, D gene, clone size, CDR3 DNA, CDR3 protein. D genes are given only for firm matches. A clone size is listed for some rows: how often the clone was seen (once, few, many), or a class if it is expanded.

J gene: TRBJ2-7; V gene: TRBV20-1; D gene: NA; clone size: NA; CDR3 DNA: TGCAGTGCCCTGGGGAACGAGCAGTACTTC; CDR3 protein: CSALGNEQYF
J gene: TRBJ1-2; V gene: TRBV19; D gene: NA; clone size: NA; CDR3 DNA: TGTGCCAGTAGGGCCGGACAGAACTATGGCTACACCTTC; CDR3 protein: CASRAGQNYGYTF
J gene: TRBJ1-2; V gene: TRBV6-1; D gene: TRBD1; clone size: NA; CDR3 DNA: TGTGCCAGCAGTGAAGACAGGGGGCTTGGCTACACCTTC; CDR3 protein: CASSEDRGLGYTF
J gene: TRBJ1-1; V gene: TRBV18; D gene: NA; clone size: once; CDR3 DNA: TGTGCCAGCTCACCAAGTTCCACCTACGTTGCGGGGAACACTGAAGCTTTCTTT; CDR3 protein: CASSPSSTYVAGNTEAFF
J gene: TRBJ1-2; V gene: TRBV28; D gene: NA; clone size: NA; CDR3 DNA: TGTGCCAGCAGCGAACGACTGACATTTGGCTATGGCTACACCTTC; CDR3 protein: CASSERLTFGYGYTF
J gene: TRBJ2-5; V gene: TRBV11-2; D gene: NA; clone size: NA; CDR3 DNA: TGTGCCAGCAGCTCCAGACCTAGAGCAGAGACCCAGTACTTC; CDR3 protein: CASSSRPRAETQYF
J gene: TRBJ2-7; V gene: TRBV27; D gene: TRBD2; clone size: few; CDR3 DNA: TGTGCCAGCAGTTTAAGACTAGCGGGTATGGGGGAGCAGTACTTC; CDR3 protein: CASSLRLAGMGEQYF
J gene: TRBJ2-2; V gene: TRBV5-1; D gene: NA; clone size: once; CDR3 DNA: TGCGCCAGCAGCCGGCTGCAGGGGAACACCGGGGAGCTGTTTTTT; CDR3 protein: CASSRLQGNTGELFF
J gene: TRBJ1-5; V gene: TRBV6-6; D gene: TRBD1; clone size: NA; CDR3 DNA: TGTGCCAGCAGCTGGACAGGGTTCAGCAATCAGCCCCAGCATTTT; CDR3 protein: CASSWTGFSNQPQHF
J gene: TRBJ1-5; V gene: TRBV19; D gene: TRBD1; clone size: NA; CDR3 DNA: TGTGCCAGTGAGACAGGGAAGAATCAGCCCCAGCATTTT; CDR3 protein: CASETGKNQPQHF
J gene: TRBJ1-5; V gene: TRBV19; D gene: TRBD1; clone size: NA; CDR3 DNA: TGTGCCAGTTCCGGACAGGGGGGCAATCAGCCCCAGCATTTT; CDR3 protein: CASSGQGGNQPQHF
J gene: TRBJ2-3; V gene: TRBV6-1; D gene: NA; clone size: once; CDR3 DNA: TGTGCCAGCAGAGCGAGGACTGGTCAGGATACGCAGTATTTT; CDR3 protein: CASRARTGQDTQYF
J gene: TRBJ1-2; V gene: TRBV7-2; D gene: NA; clone size: NA; CDR3 DNA: TGTGCCAGCAGCTTCCTTAACAGGGAGGTCTATGGCTACACCTTC; CDR3 protein: CASSFLNREVYGYTF
J gene: TRBJ2-4; V gene: TRBV19; D gene: TRBD1; clone size: NA; CDR3 DNA: TGTGCCAGTAGTCCGGGTTCAGGGGGCGCAAACATTCAGTACTTC; CDR3 protein: CASSPGSGGANIQYF
J gene: TRBJ2-3; V gene: TRBV7-2; D gene: TRBD2; clone size: once; CDR3 DNA: TGTGCCAGCAGCTTTGGGACTAGCGGGATGGGAGGTACGCAGTATTTT; CDR3 protein: CASSFGTSGMGGTQYF
J gene: TRBJ2-5; V gene: TRBV28; D gene: NA; clone size: few; CDR3 DNA: TGTGCCAGCAGTTTAGGCGCCCAAGAGACCCAGTACTTC; CDR3 protein: CASSLGAQETQYF
J gene: TRBJ2-7; V gene: TRBV30; D gene: TRBD1; clone size: NA; CDR3 DNA: TGTGCCTGGAGTCCCTCCCACTTGGACAGGAGAAGCTCCTACGAGCAGTACTTC; CDR3 protein: CAWSPSHLDRRSSYEQYF
J gene: TRBJ1-1; V gene: TRBV7-3; D gene: NA; clone size: NA; CDR3 DNA: TGTGCCAGCAGCTACTCGAGGTACACTGAAGCTTTCTTT; CDR3 protein: CASSYSRYTEAFF
J gene: TRBJ2-7; V gene: TRBV15; D gene: TRBD2; clone size: NA; CDR3 DNA: TGTGCCACCAGCAGAGGAACGGGACTAACCTACGAGCAGTACTTC; CDR3 protein: CATSRGTGLTYEQYF
J gene: TRBJ2-1; V gene: TRBV15; D gene: NA; clone size: NA; CDR3 DNA: TGTGCCACCAGGGGTAGCGGACCCGAAAGGGGCAATGAGCAGTTCTTC; CDR3 protein: CATRGSGPERGNEQFF
J gene: TRBJ2-2; V gene: TRBV5-6; D gene: NA; clone size: NA; CDR3 DNA: TGTGCCAGCAGCTTGCTGGGCACACTCGGGGAGCTGTTTTTT; CDR3 protein: CASSLLGTLGELFF
J gene: TRBJ1-4; V gene: TRBV29-1; D gene: NA; clone size: NA; CDR3 DNA: TGCAGCGTTGGGGGGGGCTCTAATGAAAAACTGTTTTTT; CDR3 protein: CSVGGGSNEKLFF
J gene: TRBJ2-7; V gene: TRBV11-2; D gene: TRBD2; clone size: NA; CDR3 DNA: TGTGCCAGCAGCTTATCTAGCGGGAGTTACGAGCAGTACTTC; CDR3 protein: CASSLSSGSYEQYF
J gene: TRBJ1-4; V gene: TRBV28; D gene: NA; clone size: NA; CDR3 DNA: TGTGCCAGCAGCCTTACCCGGGGGCTTGGGGAAAAACTGTTTTTT; CDR3 protein: CASSLTRGLGEKLFF
J gene: TRBJ2-1; V gene: TRBV30; D gene: NA; clone size: NA; CDR3 DNA: TGTGCCTGGATAGGCGGGGGCCCCTACAATGAGCAGTTCTTC; CDR3 protein: CAWIGGGPYNEQFF
J gene: TRBJ2-1; V gene: TRBV29-1; D gene: NA; clone size: NA; CDR3 DNA: TGCAGCGTTGAAGTCTACTACAATGAGCAGTTCTTC; CDR3 protein: CSVEVYYNEQFF
J gene: TRBJ2-1; V gene: TRBV7-6; D gene: NA; clone size: NA; CDR3 DNA: TGTGCCAGCTTCCCGGGGAGGGAGAGGACAGGGAGCGTGTACAATGAGCAGTTCTTC; CDR3 protein: CASFPGRERTGSVYNEQFF
J gene: TRBJ1-1; V gene: TRBV5-1; D gene: NA; clone size: NA; CDR3 DNA: TGCGCCAGCAGCTTGGGGAAGAACACTGAAGCTTTCTTT; CDR3 protein: CASSLGKNTEAFF
J gene: TRBJ1-2; V gene: TRBV6-1; D gene: NA; clone size: NA; CDR3 DNA: TGTGCCAGCAGTGCGTATCCCCAGCCCCTGGATGGCTACACCTTC; CDR3 protein: CASSAYPQPLDGYTF
J gene: TRBJ1-3; V gene: TRBV6-6; D gene: NA; clone size: NA; CDR3 DNA: TGTGCCAGCAGTTACACCCAGGGGAGCTCTGGAAACACCATATATTTT; CDR3 protein: CASSYTQGSSGNTIYF
J gene: TRBJ2-7; V gene: TRBV19; D gene: NA; clone size: NA; CDR3 DNA: TGTGCCAGTAGTCCGGACTTACACTACGAGCAGTACTTC; CDR3 protein: CASSPDLHYEQYF
J gene: TRBJ1-3; V gene: TRBV6-5; D gene: TRBD1; clone size: NA; CDR3 DNA: TGTGCCAGCAGTTGGGACAGTCCCTTCTCTGGAAACACCATATATTTT; CDR3 protein: CASSWDSPFSGNTIYF
J gene: TRBJ2-7; V gene: TRBV7-2; D gene: NA; clone size: NA; CDR3 DNA: TGTGCCAGCAGCGTGGTACCGGGGGGCGGTGGGAAGCAGTACTTC; CDR3 protein: CASSVVPGGGGKQYF
J gene: TRBJ1-1; V gene: TRBV5-6; D gene: NA; clone size: NA; CDR3 DNA: TGTGCCAGCAGCAGCCTGGAGGTGGGTGGTACTGAAGCTTTCTTT; CDR3 protein: CASSSLEVGGTEAFF
J gene: TRBJ1-1; V gene: TRBV7-2; D gene: NA; clone size: NA; CDR3 DNA: TGTGCCAGCAGCTTAGTCGTCAGCCTGAACACTGAAGCTTTCTTT; CDR3 protein: CASSLVVSLNTEAFF
J gene: TRBJ2-3; V gene: TRBV28; D gene: TRBD1; clone size: NA; CDR3 DNA: TGTGCCAGCACCAATCGACAGGGAACAGATACGCAGTATTTT; CDR3 protein: CASTNRQGTDTQYF
J gene: TRBJ2-5; V gene: TRBV7-9; D gene: TRBD2; clone size: NA; CDR3 DNA: TGTGCCAGCAGGCCTCTAGCGGGAGATGAGACCCAGTACTTC; CDR3 protein: CASRPLAGDETQYF
J gene: TRBJ2-3; V gene: TRBV2; D gene: NA; clone size: once; CDR3 DNA: TGTGCCAGCAGCACTAGTTCAGATACGCAGTATTTT; CDR3 protein: CASSTSSDTQYF
J gene: TRBJ2-5; V gene: TRBV6-1; D gene: NA; clone size: once; CDR3 DNA: TGTGCCAGCAGCGACAGTGGGGAGACCCAGTACTTC; CDR3 protein: CASSDSGETQYF
J gene: TRBJ2-3; V gene: TRBV30; D gene: NA; clone size: once; CDR3 DNA: TGTGCCTGCTACAAAGAGGGGGGTACTGGCACAGATACGCAGTATTTT; CDR3 protein: CACYKEGGTGTDTQYF
J gene: TRBJ2-7; V gene: TRBV18; D gene: NA; clone size: NA; CDR3 DNA: TGTGCCAGCTCACCTGAGGGTAGCCCTATTGACTACGAGCAGTACTTC; CDR3 protein: CASSPEGSPIDYEQYF
J gene: TRBJ2-7; V gene: TRBV10-3; D gene: TRBD1; clone size: NA; CDR3 DNA: TGTGCCATCAGTGACCCGGGACAGGGCCTCTACGAGCAGTACTTC; CDR3 protein: CAISDPGQGLYEQYF
J gene: TRBJ2-1; V gene: TRBV27; D gene: TRBD2; clone size: NA; CDR3 DNA: TGTGCCAGCAGGACTAGGACTAGGCACACGATCGGGGATGAGCAGTTCTTC; CDR3 protein: CASRTRTRHTIGDEQFF
J gene: TRBJ1-2; V gene: TRBV4-1; D gene: TRBD1; clone size: NA; CDR3 DNA: TGCGCCAGCAGCCGGGACAGCAATGGCTACACCTTC; CDR3 protein: CASSRDSNGYTF
J gene: TRBJ2-7; V gene: TRBV15; D gene: NA; clone size: NA; CDR3 DNA: TGTGCCACCAGCAGAGAAGGAAGTGAGGGTTTGGACGAGCAGTACTTC; CDR3 protein: CATSREGSEGLDEQYF
J gene: TRBJ1-1; V gene: TRBV28; D gene: NA; clone size: few; CDR3 DNA: TGTGCCAGCAGTTGGCAGGGCCTCGTCACTGAAGCTTTCTTT; CDR3 protein: CASSWQGLVTEAFF
J gene: TRBJ1-5; V gene: TRBV28; D gene: NA; clone size: NA; CDR3 DNA: TGTGCCAGCAGCCCCAGTACGGAATACCAGCCCCAGCATTTT; CDR3 protein: CASSPSTEYQPQHF
J gene: TRBJ2-3; V gene: TRBV9; D gene: NA; clone size: NA; CDR3 DNA: TGTGCCAGCAGCGTAAGGGACATCACAGATACGCAGTATTTT; CDR3 protein: CASSVRDITDTQYF
J gene: TRBJ1-1; V gene: TRBV28; D gene: TRBD1; clone size: NA; CDR3 DNA: TGTGCCAGCAGTTACCCTGGGACAGGGCGTGAAGCTTTCTTT; CDR3 protein: CASSYPGTGREAFF
J gene: TRBJ2-1; V gene: TRBV7-8; D gene: NA; clone size: NA; CDR3 DNA: TGTGCCAGCAGCTTAGCGCGAGACACTCAGCTTGTAGATGAGCAGTTCTTC; CDR3 protein: CASSLARDTQLVDEQFF
J gene: TRBJ2-1; V gene: TRBV6-1; D gene: TRBD1; clone size: NA; CDR3 DNA: TGTGCCAGCAGAGTTAGGACAGGGGAGGGCAATGAGCAGTTCTTC; CDR3 protein: CASRVRTGEGNEQFF